This T cell receptor (beta chain) was captured in a study of blood T cell repertoires in COVID-19. Germline CDR1 SGDLS, CDR2 YYNGEE. Trimming removed 0 bases at V and 6 bases at J, with 16 bases between. The CDR3 has 16 residues. Produced via immunoSEQ multiplex PCR; TCRdb's table is partial and in-frame only. The table has roughly 80,000 clones, about 87% seen once. The table lists this clone with a count of one. This sequence originates from a woman at least 80 years old with acute or convalescent COVID-19. Sample: peripheral blood. The chain joins TRBV9 to TRBJ2-4; maybe TRBD1 (5 bases). The CDR3 nucleotides read TGTGCCAGCAGCGTAGGGCACAGCTTAAGGGGAAACATTCAGTACTTC. It encodes CASSVGHSLRGNIQYF.